This T cell receptor (beta chain) was recovered during a study of T cells in Graves' hyperthyroidism and ophthalmopathy. Germline assignment: CDR1 MNHEY and CDR2 SVGEGT. Trimming removed 7 bases from V and 0 bases from J, with 12 bases in between. This CDR3 comprises 15 residues. Study-wide results and caveats: Blood shared most expanded thyroid clonotypes above 0.001.

A Clinical Activity Score of at least 3, a NOSPECS grade of at least 4 and a duration under 3 months were recorded in the ophthalmopathy patients. The authors took PBMCs from over 8.5 ml fresh peripheral blood. RNA transcripts provided the source from which TCR beta CDR3 regions were amplified. A first-round RT-PCR of the TCR CDR3 used the HTBI primer set. TCRdb re-derived calls from the multiplex PCR reads in MiXCR, one entry per CDR3 protein. In the table there are some 500,000 distinct CDR3 sequences, around 15% of which are singletons. Concerning this clonotype: What it binds is unknown.

This receptor was identified in a woman aged 30 to 39 with Graves' ophthalmopathy. V and J are TRBV6-2 or TRBV6-3 and TRBJ2-2; D gene ambiguous. Sequencing was performed on blood. CDR3 amino acids: CASKREGSNTGELFF. As DNA, the CDR3 is TGTGCCAGCAAAAGAGAAGGCTCGAACACCGGGGAGCTGTTTTTT.